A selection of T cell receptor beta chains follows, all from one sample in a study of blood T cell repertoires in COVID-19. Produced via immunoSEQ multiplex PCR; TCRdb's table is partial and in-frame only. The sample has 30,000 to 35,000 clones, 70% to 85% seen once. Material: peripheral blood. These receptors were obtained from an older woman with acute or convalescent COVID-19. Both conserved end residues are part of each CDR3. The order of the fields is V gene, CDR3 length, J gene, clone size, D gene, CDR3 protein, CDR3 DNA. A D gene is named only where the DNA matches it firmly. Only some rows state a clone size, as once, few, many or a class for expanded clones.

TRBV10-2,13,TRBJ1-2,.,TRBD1,CASSGDRGVGYTF,TGCGCCAGCAGTGGGGACAGGGGCGTTGGCTACACCTTC
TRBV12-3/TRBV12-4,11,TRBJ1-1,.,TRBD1,CASRGQLEAFF,TGTGCCAGCAGGGGACAGCTTGAAGCTTTCTTT
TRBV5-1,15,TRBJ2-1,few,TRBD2,CASSREAGGLDEQFF,TGCGCCAGCAGCCGAGAAGCGGGGGGGCTCGATGAGCAGTTCTTC
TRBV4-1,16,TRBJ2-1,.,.,CASSPGRGSSYNEQFF,TGCGCCAGCAGCCCGGGACGGGGGAGCTCCTACAATGAGCAGTTCTTC
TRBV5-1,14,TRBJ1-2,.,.,CASSSSGSTYGYTF,TGCGCCAGCAGCTCTTCGGGAAGCACCTATGGCTACACCTTC
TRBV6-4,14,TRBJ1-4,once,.,CASSAEHGLGELFF,TGTGCCAGCAGTGCTGAACATGGACTCGGGGAACTGTTTTTT
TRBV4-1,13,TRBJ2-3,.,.,CASSQDRERTQYF,TGCGCCAGCAGCCAAGATCGCGAGAGAACGCAGTATTTT
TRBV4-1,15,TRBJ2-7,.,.,CASSHTAGSSYEQYF,TGCGCCAGCAGCCATACGGCGGGGTCCAGCTACGAGCAGTACTTC
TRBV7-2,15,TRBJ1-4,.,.,CASSLGTAGLEKLFF,TGTGCCAGCAGCTTAGGCACGGCAGGGTTGGAAAAACTGTTTTTT
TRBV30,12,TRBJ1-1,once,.,CASQRWGAEAFF,TGTGCCTCACAGAGGTGGGGGGCTGAAGCTTTCTTT
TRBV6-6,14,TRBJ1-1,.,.,CASREQIMNTEAFF,TGTGCCAGCAGGGAACAGATTATGAACACTGAAGCTTTCTTT
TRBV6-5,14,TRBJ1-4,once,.,CASNQGRVNEKLFF,TGTGCCAGCAACCAGGGTAGGGTTAATGAAAAACTGTTTTTT
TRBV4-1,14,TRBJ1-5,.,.,CASSPLGGNQPQHF,TGCGCCAGCAGCCCCCTGGGGGGTAATCAGCCCCAGCATTTT
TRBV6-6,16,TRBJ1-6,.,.,CASSRGGGGKNSPLHF,TGTGCCAGCAGCCGCGGTGGGGGGGGCAAAAATTCACCCCTCCACTTT
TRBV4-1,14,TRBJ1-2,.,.,CASSQPRVSYGYTF,TGCGCCAGCAGCCAGCCGAGGGTGTCGTATGGCTACACCTTC
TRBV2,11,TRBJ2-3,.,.,CASSPGDTQYF,TGTGCCAGCAGTCCGGGGGATACGCAGTATTTT
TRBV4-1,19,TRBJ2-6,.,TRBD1,CASSQQSIGGPSGANVLTF,TGCGCCAGCAGCCAACAAAGTATAGGGGGCCCATCTGGGGCCAACGTCCTGACTTTC
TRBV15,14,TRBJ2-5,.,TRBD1,CATKGQGALETQYF,TGTGCCACCAAGGGACAGGGGGCTCTGGAGACCCAGTACTTC
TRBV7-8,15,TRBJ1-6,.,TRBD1,CASSPPGTGNSPLHF,TGTGCCAGCAGCCCCCCCGGGACAGGAAATTCACCCCTCCACTTT
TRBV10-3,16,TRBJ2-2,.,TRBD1,CAINTGQGGNTGELFF,TGTGCCATCAATACCGGACAGGGCGGGAACACCGGGGAGCTGTTTTTT
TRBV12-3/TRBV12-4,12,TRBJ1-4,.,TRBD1,CASTQGLGKLFF,TGTGCCAGCACACAGGGGCTGGGGAAACTGTTTTTT
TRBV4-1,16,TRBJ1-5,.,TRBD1,CASSQEGQASNQPQHF,TGCGCCAGCAGCCAGGAGGGACAGGCAAGCAATCAGCCCCAGCATTTT
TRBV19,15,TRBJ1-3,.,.,CASSGREGSGNTIYF,TGTGCCAGTAGTGGCCGGGAGGGCTCTGGAAACACCATATATTTT
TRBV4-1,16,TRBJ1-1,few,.,CASSQGRVGQNTEAFF,TGCGCCAGCAGCCAGGGGAGGGTTGGACAGAACACTGAAGCTTTCTTT
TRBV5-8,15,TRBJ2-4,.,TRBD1,CASSPRDREINIQYF,TGTGCCAGCAGCCCCAGGGACAGGGAGATAAACATTCAGTACTTC
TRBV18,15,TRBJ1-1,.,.,CASSSRVPGGTEAFF,TGTGCCAGCTCCTCCAGGGTACCGGGGGGCACTGAAGCTTTCTTT
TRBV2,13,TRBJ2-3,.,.,CASSEEQSDTQYF,TGTGCCAGCAGTGAGGAACAGTCTGATACGCAGTATTTT
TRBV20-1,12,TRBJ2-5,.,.,CSASGVELTQYF,TGCAGTGCTAGTGGAGTAGAGTTGACCCAGTACTTC
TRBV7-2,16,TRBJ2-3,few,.,CASSLVGIASSDTQYF,TGTGCCAGCAGCTTAGTAGGGATAGCGTCGTCAGATACGCAGTATTTT
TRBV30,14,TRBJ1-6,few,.,CAWTSGSMTSPLHF,TGTGCCTGGACGTCCGGGAGCATGACTTCACCCCTCCACTTT
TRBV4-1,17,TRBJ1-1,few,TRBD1,CASSQGAGQAVWGGAFF,TGCGCCAGCAGCCAAGGTGCGGGACAGGCTGTTTGGGGTGGAGCTTTCTTT